This T cell receptor (beta chain) was sequenced for a study of shared clonotypes between healthy human individuals. Findings and caveats of the study: Donor clonotype sharing was expected to depend on sequencing depth.

Details on this clone: What it binds is unknown. Other DNA sequences in the same sample also yield this CDR3.

Profiled with immunoSEQ multiplex PCR; TCRdb holds only in-frame clones, not every one. The repertoire consists of 2.5 million or so clones, with roughly 92% occurring once and the leading ten covering 0.11% to 0.15%. Sequenced: naive CD4+ T cells sorted from blood. Subset described: CD45RA+ positively selected. The TCR originated in a young man in good health.

The chain's CDR3 is CASSPTGNQPQHF. For the CDR3, the DNA is TGTGCCAGCAGCCCGACGGGGAATCAGCCCCAGCATTTT. This sequence joins TRBV6-1 and TRBJ1-5; D gene unclear. CDR3 length equals 13 residues. V was cut by 6 bases and J by 4 bases, with 10 bases left in between. Germline CDR1 is MNHNS and CDR2 is SASEGT.